The 3 T cell receptor beta chains presented below share a single source sample, sequenced in a study of beta chain features in type 1 diabetes. Study-level points and caveats: TCRB CDR3s from Type 1 diabetes patients were moderately but significantly shorter in all four CD4+ subsets.

For these receptors, no antigen is known. Reverse transcribing all isolated RNA meant expressed TCRB transcripts were sequenced. Measured with immunoSEQ multiplex PCR; TCRdb has only the in-frame clones, and not every one. The profile shows 150,000 to 200,000 clones, 7.8% of them singletons. The sequencing sample was made of central memory CD4+ T cells from blood. Receptors originate from a woman aged 40 to 50 with type 1 diabetes.

This clone was counted between two and nine times. The J gene is TRBJ1-2, the V gene TRBV7-2; tentative D call: TRBD1 (6 bases). The CDR3 consists of 15 residues. Germline V gene lookup returns CDR1 SGHTA and CDR2 FQGNSA. Trimming pared 8 bases from V and 7 bases from J, leaving 23 bases between. The CDR3, as DNA: TGTGCCAGCCGAATAGATAGGGGGGGGGTAGGTGGCTACACCTTC. This translates into CASRIDRGGVGGYTF.

J is TRBJ2-1 and V is TRBV27; D not resolved. The CDR3 covers 13 residues. In germline, CDR1 is MNHEY, CDR2 SMNVEV (reference sequence). Trimming cost V 3 bases and J 5 bases, with 8 bases left between them. In DNA form, the CDR3 reads TGTGCCAGCAGTTTTGGTAGAGACAATGAGCAGTTCTTC. The encoded protein is CASSFGRDNEQFF.

This clone appeared a few times. The genes are TRBV7-2 and TRBJ2-3; tentative D call: TRBD1 (5 bases). The CDR3 runs to 15 residues. CDR1 is SGHTA, CDR2 FQGNSA, per germline. Trimming left V 1 base short and J 1 base short, with 9 bases between. CDR3 in DNA: TGTGCCAGCAGCTTAGACAGGATGGGCACAGATACGCAGTATTTT. Translation: CASSLDRMGTDTQYF.